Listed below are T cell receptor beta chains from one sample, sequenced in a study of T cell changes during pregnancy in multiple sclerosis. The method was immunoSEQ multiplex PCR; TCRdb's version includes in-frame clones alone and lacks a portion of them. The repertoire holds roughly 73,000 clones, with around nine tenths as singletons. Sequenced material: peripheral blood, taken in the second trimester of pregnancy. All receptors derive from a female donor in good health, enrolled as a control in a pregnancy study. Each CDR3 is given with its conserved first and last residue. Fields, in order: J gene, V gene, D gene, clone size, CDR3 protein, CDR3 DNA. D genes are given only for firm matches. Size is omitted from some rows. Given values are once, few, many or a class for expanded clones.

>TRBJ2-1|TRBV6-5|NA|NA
CASSYEGDEQFF
TGTGCCAGCAGTTACGAGGGGGATGAGCAGTTCTTC
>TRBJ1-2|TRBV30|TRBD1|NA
CACGQGIAGYTF
TGTGCCTGCGGACAGGGAATAGCGGGCTACACCTTC
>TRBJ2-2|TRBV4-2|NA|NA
CASSQDGRGLFF
TGTGCCAGCAGCCAAGATGGGAGAGGGCTGTTTTTT
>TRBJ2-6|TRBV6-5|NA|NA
CASSLKFSGANVLTF
TGTGCCAGCAGCCTAAAATTCTCTGGGGCCAACGTCCTGACTTTC
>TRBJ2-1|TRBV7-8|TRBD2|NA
CASSLGGGEQFF
TGTGCCAGCAGCCTGGGGGGGGGTGAGCAGTTCTTC
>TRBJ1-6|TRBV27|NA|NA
CASSLRGPPVNSPLHF
TGTGCCAGCAGTTTAAGGGGTCCACCGGTCAATTCACCCCTCCACTTT
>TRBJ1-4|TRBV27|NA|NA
CASSFSVNEKLFF
TGTGCCAGCAGTTTCTCAGTTAATGAAAAACTGTTTTTT
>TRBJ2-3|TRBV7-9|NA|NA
CASSFSSLMGTDTQYF
TGTGCCAGCAGCTTTTCATCACTGATGGGCACAGATACGCAGTATTTT
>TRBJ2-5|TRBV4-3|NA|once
CASSQGTSFAETQYF
TGCGCCAGCAGCCAAGGAACTTCGTTTGCGGAGACCCAGTACTTC
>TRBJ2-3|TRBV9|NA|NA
CASSYVEGDTQYF
TGTGCCAGCAGCTATGTAGAGGGAGATACGCAGTATTTT
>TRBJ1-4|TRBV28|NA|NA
CASSPWEGGSGEKLFF
TGTGCCAGCAGTCCTTGGGAGGGAGGGTCTGGAGAAAAACTGTTTTTT
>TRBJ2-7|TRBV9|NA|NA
CASSPRGNRLDEQYF
TGTGCCAGCAGCCCCAGAGGTAATCGGCTGGACGAGCAGTACTTC
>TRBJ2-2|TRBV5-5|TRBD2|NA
CASSLRSGGAGGELFF
TGTGCCAGCAGCTTGCGTAGCGGGGGGGCAGGCGGGGAGCTGTTTTTT
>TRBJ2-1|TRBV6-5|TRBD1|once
CASRAGQGAYNEQFF
TGTGCCAGCAGGGCCGGACAGGGGGCCTACAATGAGCAGTTCTTC
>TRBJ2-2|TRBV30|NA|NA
CAVLRRAGELFF
TGTGCCGTACTTCGGAGGGCCGGGGAGCTGTTTTTT
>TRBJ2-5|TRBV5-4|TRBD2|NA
CASSLVGRGEETQYF
TGTGCCAGCAGCTTGGTTGGCCGGGGGGAAGAGACCCAGTACTTC
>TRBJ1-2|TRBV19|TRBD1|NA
CASSIGTGGYGYTF
TGTGCCAGTAGTATTGGGACAGGGGGCTATGGCTACACCTTC
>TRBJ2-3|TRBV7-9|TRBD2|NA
CATLAVLAGPLSTDTQYF
TGTGCCACCCTAGCAGTTCTAGCGGGGCCCCTTAGCACAGATACGCAGTATTTT
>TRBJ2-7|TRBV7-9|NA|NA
CASSSTAGRGSSYEQYF
TGTGCCAGCAGCTCAACCGCGGGCAGGGGTAGCTCCTACGAGCAGTACTTC
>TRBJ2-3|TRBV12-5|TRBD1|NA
CASGLSIEFQGATDTQYF
TGTGCTAGTGGTTTGTCCATAGAGTTTCAGGGGGCCACAGATACGCAGTATTTT
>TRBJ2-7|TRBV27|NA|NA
CASSFQGTAYEQYF
TGTGCCAGCAGTTTTCAGGGAACTGCCTACGAGCAGTACTTC
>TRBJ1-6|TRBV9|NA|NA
CASSVDSGSYNSPLHF
TGTGCCAGCAGCGTAGACTCGGGGTCCTATAATTCACCCCTCCACTTT
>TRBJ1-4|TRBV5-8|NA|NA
CASSFVGGAGEKLFF
TGTGCCAGCAGCTTCGTTGGGGGGGCTGGGGAAAAACTGTTTTTT
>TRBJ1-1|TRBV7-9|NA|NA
CASSFPLSGNTEAFF
TGTGCCAGCAGCTTTCCGTTATCGGGGAACACTGAAGCTTTCTTT
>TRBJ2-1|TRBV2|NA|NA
CASRTRGNNEQFF
TGTGCCAGCAGAACCCGGGGGAACAATGAGCAGTTCTTC
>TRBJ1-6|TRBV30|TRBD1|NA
CAWSGWTGGSSPLHF
TGTGCCTGGAGTGGCTGGACAGGGGGCAGTTCACCCCTCCACTTT
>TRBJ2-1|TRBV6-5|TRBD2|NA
CASRDSGGAYNEQFF
TGTGCCAGCAGGGACAGCGGGGGGGCCTACAATGAGCAGTTCTTC
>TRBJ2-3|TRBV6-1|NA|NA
CASSENEDTQYF
TGTGCCAGCAGTGAAAATGAGGATACGCAGTATTTT
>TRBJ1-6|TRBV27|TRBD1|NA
CASSLSDRGNSPLHF
TGTGCCAGCAGTTTATCAGACAGGGGAAATTCACCCCTCCACTTT
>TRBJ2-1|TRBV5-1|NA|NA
CASSLIADNEQFF
TGCGCCAGCAGCTTGATAGCGGACAATGAGCAGTTCTTC
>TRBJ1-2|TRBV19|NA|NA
CASTHGRASYGYTF
TGTGCCAGTACCCATGGGAGGGCTTCCTATGGCTACACCTTC
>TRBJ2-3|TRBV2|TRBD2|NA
CASSARLAGIDTQYF
TGTGCCAGCAGTGCCAGACTAGCGGGGATTGATACGCAGTATTTT
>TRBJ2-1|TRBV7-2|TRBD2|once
CASSLVGTSGGFSYNEQFF
TGTGCCAGCAGCTTAGTCGGGACTAGCGGGGGATTCTCCTACAATGAGCAGTTCTTC
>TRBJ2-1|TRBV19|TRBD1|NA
CASSIVPGTGNEQFF
TGTGCCAGTAGTATAGTTCCCGGGACAGGGAATGAGCAGTTCTTC
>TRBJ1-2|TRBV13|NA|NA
CASSPRTPRDGYTF
TGTGCCAGCAGCCCCAGGACACCAAGAGATGGCTACACCTTC
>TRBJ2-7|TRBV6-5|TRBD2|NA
CASSSLAGGPNEQYF
TGTGCCAGCAGTTCGCTAGCGGGGGGGCCCAACGAGCAGTACTTC
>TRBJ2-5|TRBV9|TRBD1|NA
CASSGRQGQETQYF
TGTGCCAGCAGCGGAAGACAGGGACAGGAGACCCAGTACTTC
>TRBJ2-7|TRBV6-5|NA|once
CASSGDSSAWYF
TGTGCCAGCAGTGGGGACTCCTCGGCGTGGTACTTC
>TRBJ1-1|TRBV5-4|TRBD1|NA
CASSLMGTGVNTEAFF
TGTGCCAGCAGCTTAATGGGGACAGGGGTGAACACTGAAGCTTTCTTT
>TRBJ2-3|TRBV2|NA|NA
CASTQKGAATDTQYF
TGTGCCAGCACCCAAAAAGGGGCGGCCACAGATACGCAGTATTTT
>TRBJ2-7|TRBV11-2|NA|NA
CASRQSSYEQYF
TGTGCCAGCAGACAGTCCAGCTACGAGCAGTACTTC
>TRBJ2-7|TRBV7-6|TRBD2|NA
CASTSGGREQYF
TGTGCCAGCACCTCGGGAGGGCGCGAGCAGTACTTC
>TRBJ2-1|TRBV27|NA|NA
CASSFRGSSYNEQFF
TGTGCCAGCAGTTTCCGCGGTAGCTCCTACAATGAGCAGTTCTTC
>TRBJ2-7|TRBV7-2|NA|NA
CASSLGQNYEQYF
TGTGCCAGCAGCCTAGGACAGAACTACGAGCAGTACTTC
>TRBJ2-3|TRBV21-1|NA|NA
CASSSSPGFSTDTQYF
TGTGCCAGCAGCTCGTCGCCGGGGTTTAGCACAGATACGCAGTATTTT
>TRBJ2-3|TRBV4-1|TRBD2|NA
CASSQEWSGGNRYAQYF
TGCGCCAGCAGCCAAGAATGGAGCGGGGGAAACCGATATGCGCAGTATTTT
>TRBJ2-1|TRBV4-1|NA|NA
CASSLSREREQFF
TGCGCCAGCAGCCTATCCCGGGAGCGGGAGCAGTTCTTC
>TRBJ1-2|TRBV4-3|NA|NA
CASSQEPGQNYGYTF
TGCGCCAGCAGCCAAGAACCGGGACAAAACTATGGCTACACCTTC
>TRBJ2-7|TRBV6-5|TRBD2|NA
CASSIQAGYEQYF
TGTGCCAGCAGTATCCAAGCGGGGTACGAGCAGTACTTC
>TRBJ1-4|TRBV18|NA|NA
CASSRPPNEKLFF
TGTGCCAGCTCACGGCCCCCTAATGAAAAACTGTTTTTT
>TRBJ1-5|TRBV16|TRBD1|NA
CASSRTRDRDSNQPQHF
TGTGCCAGCAGCCGGACCCGGGACAGAGATAGCAATCAGCCCCAGCATTTT
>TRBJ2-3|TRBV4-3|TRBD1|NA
CASSQDGTGQLEQYF
TGCGCCAGCAGCCAAGACGGGACAGGGCAATTGGAGCAGTATTTT